The TCR beta chain under discussion was sequenced for a study of blood T cells in healthy people across ages. Study conclusions and caveats: For the donors, CMV status was unknown and possibly confounded expanded clonotype changes. Unsorted PBMCs blocked a conclusive comparison of naive and antigen-experienced cells. The fall in TCR beta diversity per million T cells was roughly linear with age.

A J-beta primer mix and a sample-barcoded 5' primer were used in a second PCR of roughly 6 to 11 cycles. Sequencing yielded, for each sample, at least 3 million paired-end reads carrying CDR3. TCRdb fed the 5' RACE reads into MiXCR, producing one record per CDR3 protein. The table records about 1.6 million distinct CDR3 sequences, roughly 30% of them present only once. Comments on this clonotype: The antigen remains unidentified.

The CDR3 consists of 14 residues. The germline gives CDR1 SQVTM, CDR2 ANQGSEA. V was trimmed by 6 bases and J by 0 bases, leaving 14 bases between them. The rearrangement uses TRBV29-1 and TRBJ1-2, with D unclear. The sample comprised blood. The sequence derives from a woman between 25 and 40 years old in good health. CDR3 sequence: CSVGKLATNYGYTF. The CDR3 region has the DNA TGCAGCGTGGGAAAACTTGCGACTAACTATGGCTACACCTTC.